This paragraph reports one T cell receptor beta chain. CDR1 is SGHTA and CDR2 is FQGNSA in the germline V gene. This CDR3 region has 15 residues. The V end lost 7 bases, the J end lost 1 base, and 16 bases lay between the germline ends. These data are taken from a study of blood T cell repertoires in COVID-19. Overall study: Acute and convalescent COVID-19 samples came from the United States, Italy and Spain.

Assay used: immunoSEQ multiplex PCR; TCRdb lists only in-frame clones, some missing. The repertoire includes some 80,000 clones, 70% to 80% of them detected once, and about 5.4% sits in the top ten. Sequenced sample: peripheral blood. V gene TRBV7-2 combines with J gene TRBJ2-5; a weak D match, TRBD2 (6 bases). The source of this sequence is a woman of 80 years or more with active or convalescent COVID-19. The CDR3 protein is CASTLNRDFQETQYF. The CDR3 coding sequence is TGTGCCAGCACCCTAAATCGGGACTTCCAAGAGACCCAGTACTTC.